This T cell receptor (beta chain) stems from a study of cytomegalovirus exposure and HLA in healthy donors (TCRdb year 2017). Turning to the overall study: An earlier analysis of approximately 590 of the donors reported about 250 Gb of sequence data and 100 million to 130 million unique TCR beta sequences from roughly 180 million T cells. An early release covering 500 to 750 HLA-typed donors comprised about 310 gigabases of sequencing data and roughly 85 million unique TCR sequences. The genetic ancestry cluster associated with self-reported Caucasian donors included 65% to 90% of the roughly 360 genotyped donors. The study aimed to test whether signatures of past pathogen exposure could be identified by cataloging public T cell receptors. The study profiled the T cell repertoires of about 640 subjects by immunosequencing and related them to cytomegalovirus serostatus. In addition to the first cohort of 666 subjects, a separate validation cohort of 100 to 150 different subjects was used. To predict cytomegalovirus infection status, the study combined high-throughput TCR immunosequencing, statistical association of individual TCRs with disease status, and machine learning. A later analysis re-examined previously published TCR beta repertoires from more than 600 donors and added high-resolution HLA genotyping to investigate patterns of TCR occurrence. Rather than drawing on any new phenotypic data, the later analysis identified candidate immune exposures from TCR beta sequences and the way those sequences occurred across donors. An earlier analysis of nearly 600 of the donors applied high-throughput TCR beta sequencing to assess whether each TCR beta V gene segment acted as functional or pseudogenic. Alongside the repertoire data, information on donor age, sex, ethnicity and CMV serostatus was compiled. A later genetic analysis took genome-wide SNP genotypes for 398 of the 666 donors and used that subset as a discovery cohort. Every discovery cohort repertoire had been produced on one sequencing platform. HLA typing covered class I and class II loci at four-digit resolution. The number of typed donors differed by locus: about 629-630 for A, B, C, DRB1 and DQB1; some 500 for DQA1; 606 for DPA1; and 450 to 480 for DPB1. A few DR-DQ haplotypes were treated as single units for association and clustering because of strong linkage in the cohort. Among several hundred genotyped donors of the cohort, an average of around 220,000 unique TCR beta nucleotide sequences was sequenced per donor, of which about 19% were non-productive. Paper-wide results and their limitations: A total of 150 or so TCR beta chains were listed by the study as associated with cytomegalovirus. The classifier was reported to diagnose cytomegalovirus status with high specificity and sensitivity in both the original cohort and the validation cohort. In a later analysis, several top co-occurrence clusters were reported to appear linked to parvovirus B19, influenza, CMV and Epstein-Barr virus. The authors suggested that the approach could potentially be extended to other disease states and immunological phenotypes. A cluster of highly shared sequence variants was judged likely to represent a technical artifact of the sequencing pipeline. Only TCR beta chains were sequenced in this cohort, and the absence of alpha or paired-chain data limited detectable features. According to a later genetic analysis, donors in an Asian-associated ancestry cluster had fewer N-insertions in productive TCRs than the roughly 700-donor mean. According to a later analysis, most CMV-associated TCR beta chains appeared to be HLA-restricted, and the HLA associations seemed to be driven largely by CMV exposure. An association between a missense DCLRE1C variant and V-gene and J-gene trimming of TCR beta chains was found in a later genetic analysis and replicated in an independent cohort. In an earlier analysis of roughly 560 of the donors, most TCR beta V segments were observed in productive rearrangements about 90% or about 30% of the time, broadly matching IMGT annotations. Seventeen rarely observed V segments, including chromosome 9 orphons, were excluded from the earlier analysis of approximately 600 of the donors because counts were too low. The 87-base-pair reads could not distinguish some IMGT-functional V segments, including TRBV6-2 and TRBV6-3, so those segments were excluded. The only immune exposure information available for the cohort was CMV serostatus. Because HLA typing was missing for some donors at each locus, association tests included only the typed subset. Specific HLA alleles were associated with 15,000 to 20,000 TCR beta sequences at a false discovery rate of 0.05 in a later analysis. Sequencing depth was assumed to be roughly uniform across donors in the presence/absence analyses, though that assumption may not hold. In vitro tests confirmed that three of the cytomegalovirus-associated TCR beta chains recognize cytomegalovirus antigens. In a later analysis, TCR association rates were found to vary across HLA loci, with the most associated TCRs seen for DRB1 alleles and the fewest for HLA-C alleles. While some public TCRs were present in many individuals, most TCR sequences turned up only very rarely across donors. Assigning TCR associations to individual alleles was difficult when HLA alleles, especially DR and DQ, strongly co-occurred. In a later analysis, HLA-associated TCR beta chains were found to be more clonally expanded and to have lower generation probabilities than equally common non-associated chains. Linkage disequilibrium might explain the correlated functional status among segregating V segments, but an unknown experimental factor could not be ruled out. A further reported finding was that TCR beta sequences accurately predicted the HLA-A and HLA-B alleles for most subjects in the first cohort.

Details on this clone: The antigen it binds to is not known.

In total, roughly 710 healthy bone marrow donors made up the cohort. Cohort members were all nominally healthy when sampled, although unrecorded immune exposures were likely present. The donor tested CMV seropositive, placing the donor among the approximately 310 seropositive members of the cohort. A peripheral blood sample was provided by each donor, and peripheral blood mononuclear cells were used for TCR beta sequencing. Genomic DNA was extracted from the blood cell samples with the Qiagen DNeasy Blood Extraction Kit. Receptor libraries were prepared by the immunoSEQ multiplex PCR assay. For the multiplex PCR, a mixture combining 60 forward primers for TCR Vbeta segments and 13 reverse primers for TCR Jbeta segments was used. The CDR3 region of rearranged TCR beta genes was amplified from genomic DNA with a multiplex PCR assay. The Illumina HiSeq System was used to sequence the amplified TCR beta libraries as 87-base-pair reads. Per the source publication's procedure: In a later analysis, about 80 million unique TCR beta chains were counted across the 690 or so repertoires, and roughly 11 million of these chains were shared by at least two donors. Raw reads were error-corrected and collapsed into unique sequences by a nearest-neighbor algorithm in which closely related sequences were merged to remove PCR and sequencing errors. To assign V, D and J gene segments, CDR3 sequences were aligned to IMGT reference sequences. For a sequence to be retained, a match of at least six nucleotides to both a V gene segment and a J gene segment was required. A rearrangement counted as productive if the CDR3 had no stop codons and remained in frame with V and J, and every other rearrangement counted as non-productive. CDR3 was defined according to IMGT convention as the region running from the second conserved V-encoded cysteine to the conserved J-encoded phenylalanine. In an earlier analysis of around 600 of the donors, sequences lacking an unambiguous match to a single V gene segment were excluded. In an earlier analysis of a few hundred of the donors, V segments were called functional above 56.7% productive rearrangements and were called segregating when the between-donor standard deviation exceeded 5%. A statistical classification framework was developed to diagnose cytomegalovirus status using the catalog of TCR beta chain sequences. V and J gene assignment, in a later analysis, came from comparing TCR nucleotide sequences with IMGT/GENE-DB human TR gene sequences. Using the TCRdist pipeline, a later analysis assigned CDR3 sequences along with most-parsimonious VDJ recombination scenarios. In a later analysis, each TCR beta chain was defined by its CDR3 amino acid sequence together with its V-gene family, and reads without a unique V-gene family were excluded. As a way to deal with suspected cross-contamination and a sequencing artifact, a later analysis dropped more than 500 nucleotide sequences that were highly shared and had low generation probability. In a later analysis, a clonal expansion index was calculated for each public chain from normalized within-repertoire ranks of inferred template counts. Generation probabilities in a later analysis came from a VDJ recombination model fitted to out-of-frame rearrangements, and those results were checked against IGoR. In a later analysis, TCR-TCR, TCR-HLA and TCR-CMV co-occurrence was scored with hypergeometric tests, and a repertoire-size bias correction was applied to TCR pairs. To estimate false discovery rates, a later analysis permuted the HLA or CMV assignments 20 times. A later analysis grouped co-occurring TCRs with DBSCAN, adding TCRdist sequence similarity when clustering within HLA-allele-positive subsets. Co-occurrence clustering excluded repertoires with fewer than 30,000 or more than 120,000 public chains, plus five with anomalous nucleotide sharing. In its TCRdb copy, this immuneACCESS table keeps in-frame sequences only and misses some clones. Where compared with another copy, unresolved V genes explain less than half of these, and the others have no known cause. The D gene and trimming were derived from the DNA, and the V and J assignments and clone size from that table. This sample's table has entries for 200,000 to 250,000 clones. The ten top clones hold more than 0.75% of the sample.

CDR1 and CDR2, per the germline V gene, are SGHRS and YFSETQ. The CDR3 covers 15 residues, taking in both the cysteine and the phenylalanine. Just the 45-base CDR3 DNA is kept, in frame starting at base 1. Relative to germline, V is missing 5 bases and J is missing 4 bases, with 7 bases of the junction outside any gene match. The chain was built from TRBV5-1 and TRBJ2-3; TRBD2 matches 10 bases in the middle. This TCR was sampled from a woman aged 25 to 39 in good health and CMV-seropositive. Sequencing used PBMCs. The nucleotide sequence is given as TGCGCCAGCAGACCCCTAGCGGGAGACCCAGATACGCAGTATTTT. This is translated as CASRPLAGDPDTQYF.